This T cell receptor beta chain was obtained from a study of blood T cell repertoires in COVID-19. Across the whole study: There were acute and convalescent COVID-19 samples, and they came from the United States, Italy and Spain.

As originally analysed: From reference gene primer amplification, estimates of nucleated cell counts were derived. Sequenced by immunoSEQ multiplex PCR; TCRdb stores in-frame clones only, minus some. V and J calls and clone size are those listed in that table; D and trimming were worked out from the DNA. The table has around 300,000 clones, 80% to 90% seen once; the top ten hold over 4.5%. Cohort assignment relied on participant-reported clinical history. Cohort 3 donors counted as recovered after two negative PCRs, clearance, or resolved symptoms. The CDR3 runs to 15 residues. The ends lost 4 bases at V and 4 bases at J; junction bases unmatched: 7. The germline V gene has CDR1 MGHDK and CDR2 SYGVNS.

This clonotype originated in a man in his thirties or forties who had recovered from COVID-19. The sequenced sample consisted of PBMCs or T cells enriched from blood (not recorded which). This chain joins TRBV25-1 and TRBJ1-2, with 9 positions matching TRBD1. CDR3 nucleotides: TGTGCCAGCAGTGTACCGGGACAGGGCAGCTATGGCTACACCTTC. Amino acids: CASSVPGQGSYGYTF.